This TCR beta chain is from a study of cytomegalovirus exposure and HLA in healthy donors. Primers for the PCR totalled 60 Vbeta and 13 Jbeta. Method: immunoSEQ multiplex PCR; TCRdb's copy keeps in-frame clones and lacks some. The sample yields roughly 190,000 clones, almost 80% seen once. V lost 4 bases, J lost 3 bases, and 12 bases lay in between. Per germline, CDR1 MDHEN and CDR2 SYDVKM. The CDR3 has 14 amino acids. This clone has a handful of counts. This chain connects TRBV28 to TRBJ1-2; D is perhaps TRBD1 (5 bases). The specimen sequenced was PBMCs. The receptor was derived from a young woman in good health and CMV-seronegative. CDR3 sequence reads: CASSSPPGYYGYTF. CDR3 DNA sequence: TGTGCCAGCAGTTCACCCCCAGGGTACTATGGCTACACCTTC.